Listed below are T cell receptor beta chains from one sample, sequenced in a study of blood T cells in healthy people across ages. TCRdb re-called the 5' RACE reads with MiXCR, one entry per CDR3 protein. Of around 780,000 distinct CDR3 sequences listed, 45% to 70% are singletons. Input material: blood. Receptor source: a middle-aged man in good health. Both conserved end residues are part of each CDR3. D genes are given only for firm matches. The listing skips clone size in some rows; elsewhere it reads once, few, many or a size class.

D gene,J gene,clone size,V gene,CDR3 protein,CDR3 DNA
-,TRBJ2-3,few,TRBV4-3,CASSQDPSTGTPDTQYF,TGCGCCAGCAGCCAAGATCCGAGCACAGGGACCCCCGATACGCAGTATTTT
-,TRBJ1-5,few,TRBV20-1,CSAIGRDPQDQPQHF,TGCAGTGCTATTGGAAGGGACCCACAGGATCAGCCCCAGCATTTT
-,TRBJ2-7,-,TRBV5-1,CASSFGGGLRDNEQYF,TGCGCCAGCAGCTTTGGGGGCGGACTCAGAGACAATGAGCAGTACTTC
-,TRBJ2-7,-,TRBV7-8,CASSLRGGFGTVIYEQYF,TGTGCCAGCAGCTTGAGGGGGGGGTTCGGGACAGTGATATACGAGCAGTACTTC
TRBD1,TRBJ2-3,-,TRBV5-1,CASSNSGGIVDTQYF,TGCGCCAGCAGCAACTCAGGGGGCATTGTAGATACGCAGTATTTT
-,TRBJ1-4,few,TRBV7-2,CASSSPQNSNEKLFF,TGTGCCAGCAGCTCCCCCCAAAACAGTAATGAAAAACTGTTTTTT
-,TRBJ2-7,-,TRBV4-3,CASSQETIRETSYEQYF,TGCGCCAGCAGCCAAGAAACTATCCGGGAGACCTCCTACGAGCAGTACTTC
-,TRBJ2-3,-,TRBV21-1,CASSNVVWDYNTDTQYF,TGTGCCAGCAGCAATGTCGTCTGGGACTACAACACAGATACGCAGTATTTT
-,TRBJ2-5,-,TRBV20-1,CSAFLKETQYF,TGCAGTGCCTTCCTCAAAGAGACCCAGTACTTC
TRBD1,TRBJ1-2,-,TRBV12-3/TRBV12-4,CASSFGTGGGGYTF,TGTGCCAGCAGTTTTGGGACAGGGGGCGGTGGCTACACCTTC
-,TRBJ2-1,-,TRBV12-3/TRBV12-4,CASTLRNEQFF,TGTGCCAGCACCCTTCGGAATGAGCAGTTCTTC
TRBD2,TRBJ2-3,-,TRBV27,CASSSWLAGVFSTDTQYF,TGTGCCAGCAGTTCATGGCTAGCGGGAGTTTTTAGCACAGATACGCAGTATTTT
TRBD2,TRBJ2-7,-,TRBV15,CATSGVTAGLSYNEQYF,TGTGCCACCAGCGGGGTTACAGCGGGGCTCTCCTACAATGAGCAGTACTTC
-,TRBJ2-3,-,TRBV24-1,CATSDVLESNPQYF,TGTGCCACCAGTGACGTACTAGAATCCAATCCGCAGTATTTT
-,TRBJ2-5,once,TRBV28,CASRPTVIYQETQYF,TGTGCCAGCAGACCGACTGTGATTTACCAAGAGACCCAGTACTTC
-,TRBJ2-3,-,TRBV27,CASSLSIERGTQYF,TGTGCCAGCAGTTTATCCATTGAAAGGGGTACGCAGTATTTT
-,TRBJ1-5,-,TRBV12-3/TRBV12-4,CASRPGQTNQPQHF,TGTGCCAGCAGACCTGGACAGACTAATCAGCCCCAGCATTTT
-,TRBJ1-5,-,TRBV28,CASSLNLAGHQPQHF,TGTGCCAGCAGTTTGAATCTCGCAGGGCATCAGCCCCAGCATTTT
TRBD2,TRBJ2-1,-,TRBV20-1,CSARMRGLAGKNEQFF,TGCAGTGCTAGAATGCGAGGACTAGCGGGTAAAAATGAGCAGTTCTTC
-,TRBJ2-3,-,TRBV6-6,CASSPTGAWVPTDTQYF,TGTGCCAGCTCCCCGACGGGGGCTTGGGTGCCCACAGATACGCAGTATTTT
-,TRBJ1-5,few,TRBV2,CASSQQSSNQPQHF,TGTGCCAGCAGTCAACAGAGTAGCAATCAGCCCCAGCATTTT
TRBD2,TRBJ2-5,-,TRBV14,CASSPSTSAQETQYF,TGTGCCAGCAGCCCCTCGACTAGCGCCCAAGAGACCCAGTACTTC
TRBD2,TRBJ2-1,-,TRBV11-3,CASSYPRDRTKREAYNEQFF,TGTGCCAGCAGTTATCCCCGGGACAGAACCAAGCGGGAGGCCTACAATGAGCAGTTCTTC
TRBD1,TRBJ2-6,few,TRBV2,CASSPRQGSSSGANVLTF,TGTGCCAGCAGTCCTAGACAGGGGAGTAGCTCTGGGGCCAACGTCCTGACTTTC
-,TRBJ2-7,-,TRBV14,CASSQGTFDRRADEQYF,TGTGCCAGCAGCCAAGGGACTTTCGACCGGAGGGCAGACGAGCAGTACTTC
-,TRBJ1-2,-,TRBV11-3,CASSPIKGGYTF,TGTGCCAGCAGCCCAATTAAGGGAGGCTACACCTTC
TRBD1,TRBJ1-2,-,TRBV3-1,CASSQDDRDYGYTF,TGTGCCAGCAGCCAAGACGACAGGGATTATGGCTACACCTTC
TRBD2,TRBJ2-5,-,TRBV7-3,CASSQGGTQETQYF,TGTGCCAGCAGCCAGGGAGGGACTCAAGAGACCCAGTACTTC
TRBD2,TRBJ2-7,-,TRBV7-8,CASSLAGVFSYEQYF,TGTGCCAGCAGCCTAGCGGGTGTCTTCTCCTACGAGCAGTACTTC
-,TRBJ2-7,-,TRBV24-1,CATSRDGNYEQYF,TGTGCCACCAGCCGGGACGGAAACTACGAGCAGTACTTC
-,TRBJ2-3,-,TRBV7-2,CASSSTWTSTDTQYF,TGTGCCAGCAGCTCAACTTGGACCAGCACAGATACGCAGTATTTT
TRBD1,TRBJ2-1,-,TRBV27,CASSSRQGANEQFF,TGTGCCAGCAGTTCCCGACAGGGAGCCAATGAGCAGTTCTTC
-,TRBJ2-5,-,TRBV7-9,CASSLSTELFQETQYF,TGTGCCAGCAGCTTGAGCACAGAACTATTCCAAGAGACCCAGTACTTC
TRBD2,TRBJ2-3,-,TRBV6-2/TRBV6-3,CASRISGLVGGDTQYF,TGTGCCAGCAGGATTTCGGGACTAGTTGGCGGAGATACGCAGTATTTT
-,TRBJ2-3,few,TRBV12-3/TRBV12-4,CASSLNLGGTDTQYF,TGTGCCAGCAGTCTCAATTTGGGCGGCACAGATACGCAGTATTTT
-,TRBJ2-7,-,TRBV2,CASSEVSGDEQYF,TGTGCCAGCAGTGAGGTATCGGGCGACGAGCAGTACTTC
TRBD2,TRBJ2-5,-,TRBV5-1,CASSLSLAGEQQETQYF,TGCGCCAGCAGCTTGTCTTTAGCGGGAGAGCAACAAGAGACCCAGTACTTC
TRBD2,TRBJ2-1,-,TRBV27,CASSFWAGLAGEFSYNEQFF,TGTGCCAGCAGTTTCTGGGCCGGACTAGCGGGAGAATTCTCCTACAATGAGCAGTTCTTC
-,TRBJ2-7,few,TRBV7-2,CASSLVTDPTYEQYF,TGTGCCAGCAGCTTAGTGACAGACCCAACCTACGAGCAGTACTTC
-,TRBJ2-1,few,TRBV29-1,CSVDWLVNEQFF,TGCAGCGTTGATTGGTTAGTCAATGAGCAGTTCTTC
TRBD1,TRBJ2-5,-,TRBV18,CASSPGQGNSETQYF,TGTGCCAGCTCACCAGGACAGGGTAATTCGGAGACCCAGTACTTC
-,TRBJ2-6,-,TRBV6-5,CASSSSYKLSGANVLTF,TGTGCCAGCAGTTCCTCTTACAAACTTTCTGGGGCCAACGTCCTGACTTTC
TRBD2,TRBJ2-5,few,TRBV2,CASTPVQTSGGQETQYF,TGTGCCAGCACCCCCGTCCAAACTAGCGGGGGACAAGAGACCCAGTACTTC
TRBD2,TRBJ2-3,-,TRBV20-1,CSTLGGGTDTQYF,TGCAGTACCCTGGGGGGGGGCACAGATACGCAGTATTTT
-,TRBJ1-4,-,TRBV6-6,CASGESDEKLFF,TGTGCCAGCGGGGAGTCGGACGAAAAACTGTTTTTT
-,TRBJ1-6,-,TRBV5-1,CASSPDSSNSPLRF,TGCGCCAGCAGCCCGGACAGCTCCAATTCACCCCTCCGCTTT
-,TRBJ2-5,-,TRBV6-2/TRBV6-3,CASSYSRELPRETQYF,TGTGCCAGCAGTTATTCCCGGGAACTCCCGAGAGAGACCCAGTACTTC
-,TRBJ1-6,-,TRBV7-9,CASSFSAGYNSPLHF,TGTGCCAGCAGCTTTAGTGCTGGTTATAATTCACCCCTCCACTTT
-,TRBJ2-3,few,TRBV7-3,CASSLSGTGTATTDTQYF,TGTGCCAGCAGCTTAAGCGGTACCGGGACCGCTACCACAGATACGCAGTATTTT
TRBD1,TRBJ2-5,many,TRBV12-3/TRBV12-4,CASSLAGTVQETQYF,TGTGCCAGCAGTTTAGCTGGGACAGTACAAGAGACCCAGTACTTC
TRBD1,TRBJ2-5,once,TRBV15,CATSTRQGSETQYF,TGTGCCACCAGCACCCGACAGGGGTCAGAGACCCAGTACTTC
TRBD2,TRBJ2-1,-,TRBV15,CATSRGLGVAGNNEQFF,TGTGCCACCAGCAGAGGACTGGGGGTAGCGGGGAACAATGAGCAGTTCTTC
-,TRBJ1-6,once,TRBV4-2,CASSQDLETGNSPLHF,TGTGCCAGCAGCCAAGATCTTGAAACGGGCAATTCACCCCTCCACTTT
TRBD1,TRBJ1-1,-,TRBV28,CASSFRTGPMNTEAFF,TGTGCCAGCAGTTTTAGGACAGGGCCAATGAACACTGAAGCTTTCTTT
-,TRBJ2-7,few,TRBV27,CASSFGQSTYEQYF,TGTGCCAGCAGTTTCGGCCAATCAACCTACGAGCAGTACTTC
TRBD1,TRBJ1-5,-,TRBV20-1,CSARGQGGAGNQPQHF,TGCAGTGCGAGGGGACAGGGGGGAGCCGGCAATCAGCCCCAGCATTTT
-,TRBJ1-5,few,TRBV3-1,CASSQSPGGNQPQHF,TGTGCCAGCAGCCAATCGCCGGGGGGTAATCAGCCCCAGCATTTT
TRBD1,TRBJ1-2,-,TRBV6-2/TRBV6-3,CASSPTGQGAHGYTF,TGTGCCAGCAGTCCTACGGGACAGGGGGCCCATGGCTACACCTTC